This TCR beta chain was identified in a study of T cell changes during pregnancy in multiple sclerosis. The method was immunoSEQ multiplex PCR; TCRdb's version includes in-frame clones alone and lacks a portion of them. Here the sample spans about 110,000 clones, roughly 92% being singletons. CDR3 length: 13 amino acids. CDR1 is WNHNN and CDR2 is SYGVQD in the germline V gene (reference sequence). V was clipped by 4 bases and J by 3 bases, with 9 bases between them. The source was peripheral blood, collected after pregnancy. This chain links TRBV10-1 with TRBJ1-2; possibly TRBD1 for D (5 bases). The receptor's source is a female donor with multiple sclerosis, enrolled in a pregnancy study. CDR3 amino acids: CASSATGYYGYTF. The DNA of the CDR3 is TGCGCCAGCAGTGCCACAGGATACTATGGCTACACCTTC.